This T cell receptor beta chain was captured by sequencing in a study of CD8 T cells in ankylosing spondylitis. Points from the study as a whole: The clones that were linked to disease were reported to be significantly enriched in matched synovial fluid samples from ankylosing spondylitis patients. Characteristic, it appeared, of ankylosing spondylitis blood was a TCR beta motif of eight highly homologous variants. Clones that were linked to disease were CD8+ and were relatively rare in peripheral blood.

TCRdb itself ran the 5' RACE reads through MiXCR, one entry per CDR3 protein. The data hold approximately 550,000 distinct CDR3 sequences, with roughly an eighth observed a single time. V was cut by 4 bases and J by 0 bases, with 11 bases left in between. Per the germline V gene, CDR1 is SGHRS and CDR2 is YFSETQ. The CDR3 has 16 amino acids. This clonotype came up a few times. Its antigen is currently unknown. This TCR was sampled from a male donor with ankylosing spondylitis. This chain connects TRBV5-1 to TRBJ2-6, with D possibly TRBD1 on 6 matching bases. Sequencing was carried out using blood, either unsorted or a sorted T cell fraction (not recorded which). The CDR3 DNA follows: TGCGCCAGCAGCCCACGGACAGCCTCTGGGGCCAACGTCCTGACTTTC. It encodes CASSPRTASGANVLTF.